These T cell receptor beta chains were read from a single sample in a study of beta chain features in type 1 diabetes. Assay: immunoSEQ multiplex PCR; the TCRdb copy retains only in-frame clones and omits some. The sample records about 330,000 clones, roughly 11% being singletons. What was sequenced was naive CD4+ T cells from blood. Receptor source: a young woman in good health. Both conserved end residues are part of each CDR3. A D gene is named only where the DNA matches it firmly. Clone size is shown for a subset of rows, as once, few, many or a class of expanded clone.

j_gene | d_gene | abundance | v_gene | CDR3aa | CDR3nt
TRBJ2-7 | TRBD2 | - | TRBV7-2 | CASSLALSGGRDLYEQYF | TGTGCCAGCAGCTTAGCGCTGTCCGGCGGGAGGGATTTGTACGAGCAGTACTTC
TRBJ2-1 | TRBD2 | few | TRBV6-1 | CASSETGGTHNEQFF | TGTGCCAGCAGTGAAACGGGAGGGACTCACAATGAGCAGTTCTTC
TRBJ2-6 | - | few | TRBV9 | CASSPKGGASSGANVLTF | TGTGCCAGCAGTCCTAAAGGGGGTGCAAGCTCTGGGGCCAACGTCCTGACTTTC
TRBJ1-5 | TRBD1 | - | TRBV6-5 | CASSPGRGGGQPQHF | TGTGCCAGCAGCCCGGGACGAGGGGGCGGTCAGCCCCAGCATTTT
TRBJ1-1 | TRBD1 | - | TRBV2 | CASSEDRGRTEAFF | TGTGCCAGCAGTGAAGACAGGGGGCGAACTGAAGCTTTCTTT
TRBJ1-2 | - | - | TRBV18 | CASSPQEAGDYGYTF | TGTGCCAGCTCACCCCAAGAGGCAGGGGACTATGGCTACACCTTC
TRBJ2-1 | TRBD2 | few | TRBV7-9 | CASYTGLAVYNEQFF | TGTGCCAGCTATACGGGACTAGCGGTCTACAATGAGCAGTTCTTC
TRBJ2-5 | TRBD1 | - | TRBV6-6 | CASSARTGQGETQYF | TGTGCCAGCAGTGCTCGGACAGGGCAGGGAGAGACCCAGTACTTC
TRBJ2-1 | TRBD2 | few | TRBV5-1 | CASSLTGAGGRNEQFF | TGCGCCAGCAGCTTGACGGGAGCGGGAGGGCGTAATGAGCAGTTCTTC
TRBJ2-5 | - | - | TRBV28 | CASSFRVGGSLEEETQYF | TGTGCCAGCAGTTTTAGAGTGGGAGGCTCTCTCGAAGAAGAGACCCAGTACTTC
TRBJ1-2 | - | - | TRBV27 | CASSREGEYGYTF | TGTGCCAGCAGTAGGGAGGGTGAATATGGCTACACCTTC
TRBJ2-5 | TRBD2 | few | TRBV5-4 | CASSSSSGSGETQYF | TGTGCCAGCAGCTCCTCTAGCGGGAGTGGGGAGACCCAGTACTTC
TRBJ2-1 | - | - | TRBV15 | CATSRDRGRGVDNEQFF | TGTGCCACCAGCAGAGATCGAGGCAGGGGGGTGGACAATGAGCAGTTCTTC
TRBJ2-6 | TRBD1 | - | TRBV19 | CASSTGQGSGANVLTF | TGTGCCAGTAGTACGGGACAGGGATCCGGGGCCAACGTCCTGACTTTC
TRBJ2-6 | - | - | TRBV4-3 | CASSQAGAGANVLTF | TGCGCCAGCAGCCAAGCAGGGGCTGGGGCCAACGTCCTGACTTTC
TRBJ1-1 | - | few | TRBV9 | CASRGGGTEAFF | TGTGCCAGCAGGGGTGGAGGGACTGAAGCTTTCTTT
TRBJ2-5 | TRBD2 | few | TRBV27 | CASRSIAGARETQYF | TGTGCCAGCAGATCTATAGCGGGTGCCCGGGAGACCCAGTACTTC
TRBJ2-1 | - | - | TRBV7-3 | CASSLTSSAGIYNEQFF | TGTGCCAGCAGCTTAACGTCTTCGGCAGGAATATACAATGAGCAGTTCTTC
TRBJ2-3 | - | few | TRBV27 | CASSYEGRTDTQYF | TGTGCCAGCAGTTATGAGGGTCGCACAGATACGCAGTATTTT
TRBJ2-3 | TRBD2 | - | TRBV7-2 | CASSLAAGVLYPDTQYF | TGTGCCAGCAGCTTAGCAGCGGGAGTCCTGTACCCAGATACGCAGTATTTT
TRBJ2-1 | TRBD2 | - | TRBV7-7 | CASSLGTSGNEQFF | TGTGCTAGCAGCTTAGGGACTAGCGGGAATGAGCAGTTCTTC
TRBJ2-7 | - | - | TRBV4-2 | CASSQDKGESGWPSTYEQYF | TGTGCCAGCAGCCAAGACAAGGGGGAGAGTGGCTGGCCTTCGACCTACGAGCAGTACTTC
TRBJ2-1 | - | few | TRBV2 | CASSDAFAGPPVDEQFF | TGTGCCAGCAGTGATGCATTTGCGGGTCCCCCGGTAGATGAGCAGTTCTTC
TRBJ2-7 | - | few | TRBV10-3 | CASREGGYEQYF | TGTGCCAGCAGGGAAGGGGGCTACGAGCAGTACTTC
TRBJ1-1 | - | - | TRBV7-2 | CASSLSSELEAFF | TGTGCCAGCAGCTTATCAAGTGAACTTGAAGCTTTCTTT
TRBJ1-2 | - | - | TRBV7-8 | CASSLGSGGGALSYGYTF | TGTGCCAGCAGCTTAGGCTCGGGCGGGGGGGCGCTGAGCTATGGCTACACCTTC
TRBJ2-7 | - | - | TRBV7-2 | CASSLRATGLTEWVEQYF | TGTGCCAGCAGCTTAAGGGCGACAGGCCTCACCGAGTGGGTGGAGCAGTACTTC
TRBJ1-1 | TRBD1 | - | TRBV29-1 | CSVVGQLNTEAFF | TGCAGCGTTGTGGGACAGCTGAACACTGAAGCTTTCTTT
TRBJ2-7 | TRBD1 | - | TRBV6-5 | CASSYRDRDYEQYF | TGTGCCAGCAGTTACCGGGACAGGGACTACGAGCAGTACTTC
TRBJ2-7 | - | few | TRBV5-6 | CASSRIAYEQYF | TGTGCCAGCAGCAGAATAGCTTACGAGCAGTACTTC
TRBJ2-3 | TRBD2 | - | TRBV9 | CASSVASGGPTDTQYF | TGTGCCAGCAGCGTAGCCAGCGGGGGTCCCACAGATACGCAGTATTTT
TRBJ1-2 | TRBD1 | - | TRBV7-6 | CASSSGRDRPFYGYTF | TGTGCCAGCAGCTCGGGGAGGGACAGGCCGTTCTATGGCTACACCTTC
TRBJ1-1 | - | - | TRBV6-5 | CASRRHATEAFF | TGTGCCAGCCGAAGACACGCCACTGAAGCTTTCTTT
TRBJ2-1 | TRBD2 | - | TRBV5-6 | CASSLWREGSYNEQFF | TGTGCCAGCAGCTTGTGGCGGGAGGGCTCCTACAATGAGCAGTTCTTC
TRBJ1-1 | TRBD1 | few | TRBV5-6 | CASSLDRGPINTEAFF | TGTGCCAGCAGCTTGGACAGGGGGCCTATCAACACTGAAGCTTTCTTT
TRBJ1-5 | - | - | TRBV4-2 | CASSLSSGRNQPQHF | TGTGCCAGCAGCTTATCGTCGGGGAGGAATCAGCCCCAGCATTTT
TRBJ2-2 | - | few | TRBV4-2 | CASSQVGRGRTGELFF | TGTGCCAGCAGCCAAGTTGGTAGGGGCCGAACCGGGGAGCTGTTTTTT
TRBJ2-1 | - | - | TRBV4-1 | CASSQDRGRSYNEQFF | TGCGCCAGCAGCCAAGACCGGGGGAGGTCCTACAATGAGCAGTTCTTC
TRBJ2-1 | TRBD1 | few | TRBV29-1 | CSVERGPISYNEQFF | TGCAGCGTTGAAAGGGGGCCCATCTCCTACAATGAGCAGTTCTTC
TRBJ1-4 | - | few | TRBV5-4 | CASSLGPNEKLFF | TGTGCCAGCAGCTTGGGGCCGAATGAAAAACTGTTTTTT
TRBJ2-1 | TRBD2 | few | TRBV27 | CASSLSPSGGSYNEQFF | TGTGCCAGCAGTTTATCACCTAGCGGAGGCTCCTACAATGAGCAGTTCTTC
TRBJ1-4 | - | few | TRBV6-1 | CASNPRGALEKLFF | TGTGCCAGCAACCCCAGGGGCGCGCTGGAAAAACTGTTTTTT
TRBJ1-4 | - | few | TRBV19 | CASSIGTNEKLFF | TGTGCCAGTAGTATTGGGACAAATGAAAAACTGTTTTTT
TRBJ2-7 | - | - | TRBV9 | CASSVGLEIGQGDSEQYF | TGTGCCAGCAGCGTAGGTTTGGAAATCGGGCAGGGGGACTCCGAGCAGTACTTC
TRBJ2-1 | - | few | TRBV7-2 | CASSLVRRDEQFF | TGTGCCAGCAGCTTAGTTCGTCGGGATGAGCAGTTCTTC
TRBJ2-3 | - | - | TRBV5-4 | CASSRNGLPTDTQYF | TGTGCCAGCAGCCGGAACGGACTACCCACAGATACGCAGTATTTT
TRBJ2-5 | TRBD1 | few | TRBV7-9 | CASSWGQQETQYF | TGTGCCAGCAGCTGGGGACAGCAAGAGACCCAGTACTTC
TRBJ2-6 | - | - | TRBV19 | CASSGSGITSGANVLTF | TGTGCCAGTAGTGGGTCCGGGATAACCTCTGGGGCCAACGTCCTGACTTTC
TRBJ2-5 | - | few | TRBV9 | CASSVLGGETQYF | TGTGCCAGCAGCGTACTGGGGGGAGAGACCCAGTACTTC
TRBJ2-3 | - | few | TRBV7-2 | CASSLLGLRTDTQYF | TGTGCCAGCAGCTTACTAGGACTCAGAACAGATACGCAGTATTTT
TRBJ2-5 | TRBD1 | few | TRBV7-6 | CASSLVGTGGQETQYF | TGTGCCAGCAGCTTAGTGGGGACAGGGGGACAAGAGACCCAGTACTTC